The sequence of this T cell receptor (beta chain) was determined in a study of blood T cell repertoires in COVID-19. Per the original data handling: The authors estimated nucleated cell counts from reference gene primer amplification. Data came from immunoSEQ multiplex PCR; TCRdb stores just in-frame clones and leaves some out. For V, J and clone size, that table is used; D and trimming come from the DNA. The sample has 200,000 or so clones, roughly nine tenths seen once; the top ten hold over 7%. Looked up from germline, CDR1 is SGDLS and CDR2 is YYNGEE. V dropped 1 base and J dropped 7; count of bases not matched to a gene: 1. The CDR3 consists of 14 residues. As concerns this clone: This specimen includes other DNA sequences encoding the same CDR3.

The chain links TRBV9 to TRBJ1-6, with 8 bases lining up with TRBD1. Sequenced sample: PBMCs or T cells enriched from blood (not recorded which). The clonotype comes from a woman younger than 30 who had recovered from COVID-19. The CDR3 spells CASSVSGGNSPLHF. The DNA of the CDR3 is TGTGCCAGCAGCGTATCAGGGGGCAATTCACCCCTCCACTTT. The whole variable domain, remainder taken from reference TRBV9 and TRBJ1-6, is DSGVTQTPKHLITATGQRVTLRCSPRSGDLSVYWYQQSLDQGLQFLIQYYNGEERAKGNILERFSAQQFPDLHSELNLSSLELGDSALYFCASSVSGGNSPLHFGNGTRLTVT.